This passage covers 22 T cell receptor beta chains from one sample sequenced in a study of spatial heterogeneity in lung cancer. One entry per CDR3 protein, called by TCRdb with MiXCR from the 5' RACE reads. The sample lists around 100,000 distinct CDR3 sequences, 4.4% occurring once. These receptors have no identified antigens. Study-level findings and limits: In tumors, expanded intratumoral alpha and beta TCR counts tracked mutation counts.

Described time point: sample taken at primary tumor resection. The source material was lung tumor tissue, sampled at surgery. These receptors were collected from a male donor with early-stage non-small cell lung cancer.

In this sample, this clonotype turned up many times. V usage is TRBV27 and J usage is TRBJ1-2, with 11 bases lining up with TRBD1. With V trimmed by 1 base and J by 3 bases, 10 bases remained unmatched. The CDR3 extends over 18 amino acids. Germline V lookup: CDR1 MNHEY, CDR2 SMNVEV (reference sequence). DNA for the CDR3: TGTGCCAGCAGTTTATGGGCGGGGAGGACAGGGGGCCACTATGGCTACACCTTC. Protein sequence: CASSLWAGRTGGHYGYTF.

This clonotype was recorded at least ten times. The chain links TRBV29-1 to TRBJ2-1; D unresolved. From germline, CDR1 is SQVTM and CDR2 ANQGSEA. The CDR3 totals 12 residues. Trimming took 5 bases from V and 8 from J, leaving 13 bases between them. CDR3 amino acids: CSVSNLVDEQFF. CDR3 nucleotide sequence: TGCAGCGTTTCGAATCTAGTCGATGAGCAGTTCTTC.

The chain combines TRBV7-9 with TRBJ2-3; unclear D gene. Trimming left V 2 bases short and J 6 bases short, with 12 bases between. This CDR3 comprises 14 residues. Germline V gene sequence: CDR1 SEHNR, CDR2 FQNEAQ (reference sequence). CDR3 amino acids: CASSLLSDGDTQYF. Here the CDR3 DNA reads TGTGCCAGCAGCTTACTATCCGATGGGGATACGCAGTATTTT.

This clonotype has ten or more counts. For the CDR3, the DNA is TGTGCCATCAGTGGGAGCCGGGACGGACGGAATCAGCCCCAGCATTTT. This encodes CAISGSRDGRNQPQHF. The V and J genes are TRBV10-3 and TRBJ1-5, with D perhaps matching TRBD1 (5 bases). There are 16 residues in the CDR3. V was pared by 4 bases and J by 4 bases, with 17 bases between. The germline CDR1 and CDR2 sequences are ENHRY and SYGVKD.

This clonotype appeared many times. The V call is TRBV12-3 or TRBV12-4, the J call TRBJ2-7; 7 bases are shared with TRBD1. CDR3 length: 15 residues. The V and J ends lost 4 bases and 5 bases, in that order; junction bases with no gene match: 11. DNA of the CDR3: TGTGCCAGCAGTTCCTCGACAGGGTCTTGGCACGAGCAGTACTTC. It yields the protein CASSSSTGSWHEQYF.

At least ten counts were recorded for this clonotype. This sequence joins TRBV28 and TRBJ1-3; D may be TRBD1 (5 bases). The V end was cut by 8 bases, the J end by 8 bases, with 10 bases between. The length of the CDR3 is 11 residues. From germline, CDR1 is MDHEN and CDR2 SYDVKM. The CDR3 coding sequence is TGTGCCAGCCAGGGAGCGGACACCATATATTTT. Its translation is CASQGADTIYF.

This clonotype has at least ten counts. The chain is built from TRBV9 and TRBJ2-2; D is uncertain. Trimming pared 3 bases from V and 0 bases from J, leaving 6 bases between. This CDR3 is 14 amino acids long. Germline assignment: CDR1 SGDLS and CDR2 YYNGEE. CDR3 DNA: TGTGCCAGCAGCGAGGGATCGAACACCGGGGAGCTGTTTTTT. It is translated as CASSEGSNTGELFF.

This clonotype was seen repeatedly, ten times or more. This chain joins TRBV4-2 and TRBJ2-7, with D hard to call. The CDR3 sequence is 15 residues long. Germline V CDR1 and CDR2: LGHNA, YNFKEQ. The V gene lost 3 bases and the J gene lost 6 bases, with 18 bases spanning the gap. The CDR3 protein is CASSQALVAVGEQYF. In DNA, the CDR3 is TGTGCCAGCAGCCAGGCCCTTGTGGCAGTGGGCGAGCAGTACTTC.

This clonotype was counted many times. This chain connects TRBV6-5 to TRBJ2-1; possibly TRBD1 or TRBD2 for D (5 bases each). The CDR3 extends over 14 amino acids. Germline CDR1 and CDR2: MNHEY and SVGAGI. V lost 2 bases, J lost 5 bases, and 10 bases lay in between. CDR3 loop: CASSYQGVHNEQFF. In DNA, the CDR3 is TGTGCCAGCAGTTACCAGGGAGTCCACAATGAGCAGTTCTTC.

Many counts were recorded for this clonotype. The chain is built from TRBV3-1 and TRBJ2-7; TRBD2 matches 12 bases. J gave up 5 bases and V 2 bases, and 4 bases lay outside the gene matches. Germline-derived CDR1 and CDR2 are LGHDT and YNNKEL (reference sequence). The CDR3 is 15 amino acids. DNA of the CDR3: TGTGCCAGCAGCCAACTCTGGACTAGCGGGGACGAGCAGTACTTC. Translated: CASSQLWTSGDEQYF.

In its sample, this clonotype was seen many times. Mismatch with germline at one junction end may stem from a read error. The rearrangement joins TRBV2 to TRBJ2-2; 7 nucleotides line up with TRBD1. The CDR3 loop spans 14 amino acids. In germline, CDR1 is SNHLY, CDR2 FYNNEI. CDR3 DNA sequence: TGTGCCAGCAGTGAGGGACAGTGGGCCGGGGAGCTGTTGTTT. Its protein is CASSEGQWAGELLF.

The table lists this clonotype with many counts. The chain links TRBV18 to TRBJ2-1; 8 bases fit TRBD2. CDR1 is KGHSH, CDR2 LQKENI, per germline. The trim removed 3 bases at V and 6 bases at J, leaving 10 bases unmatched. This CDR3 has 16 residues. The CDR3 DNA follows: TGTGCCAGCTCACCTTCAACGGGAGGGCCTGTCAATGAGCAGTTCTTC. Translating it yields CASSPSTGGPVNEQFF.

This clonotype was observed many times. This chain uses TRBV4-2 with TRBJ2-1; D is undetermined. This CDR3 region has 16 residues. V was cut by 2 bases and J by 8 bases, with 19 bases left in between. The germline CDR1 and CDR2 sequences are LGHNA and YNFKEQ. CDR3: CASSQSRVGGEDEQFF. CDR3 nucleotides: TGTGCCAGCAGCCAAAGTAGGGTAGGCGGAGAGGATGAGCAGTTCTTC.

This clonotype has a count of ten or more. The chain joins TRBV28 to TRBJ1-5; D remains ambiguous. The CDR3 is made up of 14 amino acids. V was shortened by 6 bases and J by 5 bases, with 14 bases between the two germline ends. From germline, CDR1 is MDHEN and CDR2 SYDVKM. DNA for the CDR3: TGTGCCAGCAGGGAGTGGGGTCCCCATCAGCCCCAGCATTTT. Its translation: CASREWGPHQPQHF.

This clonotype was seen many times. This chain connects TRBV20-1 to TRBJ2-1; TRBD2 matches at 9 bases. The V gene's germline CDR1 is DFQATT and CDR2 SNEGSKA (reference sequence). This CDR3 has 15 amino acids. V was pared by 0 bases and J by 10 bases, with 10 bases of the junction left unmatched. CDR3 loop: CSARDRKREDLEQFF. CDR3 DNA sequence: TGCAGTGCTAGAGATCGGAAGCGGGAGGACTTAGAGCAGTTCTTC.

This clonotype has a count of ten or more. J is TRBJ2-7 and V is TRBV10-3; 10 nucleotides line up with TRBD2. CDR1 and CDR2 (germline): ENHRY, SYGVKD. J was trimmed by 5 bases and V by 10 bases; bases with no gene match: 5. This CDR3 has 12 amino acids. CDR3 loop: CATSAGGNEQYF. The DNA of the CDR3 is TGTGCCACTTCAGCGGGAGGGAACGAGCAGTACTTC.

The chain carries TRBV5-1 and TRBJ2-5; the D is unclear. V lost 4 bases and J 5 bases, leaving 12 bases between the germline ends. This CDR3 is built from 13 residues. Germline CDR1 and CDR2: SGHRS and YFSETQ. Here the CDR3 DNA reads TGCGCCAGCAGCACGGTAGATCAGGAGACCCAGTACTTC. It codes for CASSTVDQETQYF.

In its sample, this clonotype was seen many times. The V and J genes are TRBV12-5 and TRBJ2-5, with 8 nucleotides matching TRBD1. Germline trimming cut 6 bases from V and 1 base from J; bases unmatched to any gene: 7. This CDR3 region has 15 residues. The germline V gene has CDR1 LGHNT and CDR2 FRNRAP. The CDR3 spells CASGRQGTVQETQYF. In DNA form, the CDR3 reads TGTGCTAGTGGGCGACAGGGGACAGTCCAAGAGACCCAGTACTTC.

This clonotype was observed at least ten times. V is TRBV6-5 and J is TRBJ1-1; TRBD1 might be the D (5 bases). The CDR3 runs to 16 residues. CDR1 MNHEY and CDR2 SVGAGI come from the germline V gene. Deletions cut 0 bases from V and 3 bases from J, with 14 bases between. The CDR3, as DNA: TGTGCCAGCAGTTACTCGAGGAACGGGGGGGACACTGAAGCTTTCTTT. Translation gives CASSYSRNGGDTEAFF.

The V call is TRBV28, the J call TRBJ2-3; D possibly corresponds to TRBD2 (6 bases). The CDR3 runs 15 residues. CDR1 and CDR2 (germline): MDHEN, SYDVKM. Trimming left V 6 bases short and J 6 bases short, with 19 bases between. CDR3 residues: CASRLSLSGADTQYF. The CDR3 DNA reads TGTGCCAGCAGACTTTCACTGTCGGGAGCGGATACGCAGTATTTT.

This clonotype has a count of ten or more. The chain links TRBV6-5 to TRBJ2-1, with 8 bases that match TRBD2. Germline V gives CDR1 MNHEY, CDR2 SVGAGI. V shed 6 bases, J shed 14 bases, and the junction held 9 bases outside the gene matches. The CDR3 runs to 12 residues. The CDR3 reads CASRKRERQEFF. The CDR3 DNA reads TGTGCCAGCAGGAAGCGGGAGCGCCAGGAGTTCTTC.

This clonotype was counted at least ten times. The chain recombines TRBV20-1 with TRBJ1-2, with D maybe TRBD1 (5 bases). V was pared by 5 bases and J by 14 bases, with 12 bases between. Germline lookup yields CDR1 DFQATT and CDR2 SNEGSKA (reference sequence). The CDR3 has 9 residues. The DNA for the CDR3 is TGCAGTGCTGGGGGGTTCTATACCTTC. Translating gives CSAGGFYTF.